A selection of T cell receptor beta chains follows, all from one sample in a study of T cell repertoires in cytomegalovirus infection. TCRdb fed the reads into MiXCR, producing one record per CDR3 protein. This sample has 200,000 to 250,000 distinct CDR3 sequences, with 22% found just once. The sequencing input was CD8+ T cells from PBMCs. The receptors stem from a human donor in good health (CMV status not recorded). Some clones in this sample may be carry-over from other donors' samples. CDR3s include the opening cysteine and the closing phenylalanine or tryptophan.

v_call | cdr3_aa
TRBV7-6 | CASSSGGQAYEQYF
TRBV7-9 | CASSSPYETSTYEQYF
TRBV7-3 | CASSRGQGATEAFF
TRBV11-3 | CASSLTSSPYNEQFF
TRBV7-8 | CASSLVGTGEGGETQYF
TRBV7-9 | CASSSWTVTNTEAFF
TRBV5-1 | CASSWDRVTTNEKLFF
TRBV20-1 | CSARDSGLSNMNTEAFF
TRBV20-1 | CSARAPGIYNEQFF
TRBV2 | CASSEVGPREPQHF
TRBV11-3 | CASSGGQTNTEAFF
TRBV4-1 | CASSPTGLAGGPYNEQFF
TRBV6-5 | CASSYSSGDQPQHF
TRBV27 | CASSFQGKRDRTEAFF
TRBV6-5 | CASATTGELFF
TRBV12-3/TRBV12-4 | CASSLTPGNTEAFF
TRBV28 | CATNSRGYYGYTF
TRBV6-1 | CASSEVRLAETQYF
TRBV4-1 | CASSQEVGASPLHF
TRBV20-1 | CSARDYTGSSYEQYF
TRBV5-6 | CASSLAWVSSYNEQFF
TRBV19 | CATMAGYNEQFF
TRBV27 | CASSSFFGSYEQYF
TRBV28 | CASSLNQAYGYTF
TRBV7-4 | CASTQGGRADYDYTF
TRBV7-4 | CASSFGPLSGQRGFLQETQYF
TRBV24-1 | CATSDPPGRVGTGELFF
TRBV4-2 | CASSQEQGVAQPQHF
TRBV2 | CASSAVGYNEQFF
TRBV28 | CASSPPRQNGPRGYTF
TRBV4-1 | CASSQDLGSYRGTEAFF
TRBV5-6 | CASLNGQTPNTGELFF
TRBV19 | CASSWTSGLYNEQFF
TRBV3-1 | CASSQGAGEYNEQFF
TRBV6-5 | CASSYGTSGASYNEQFF
TRBV7-8 | CASSLVGDRLTYEQYF
TRBV28 | CASRQGLAGGRETQYF
TRBV7-2 | CASSFISSGAHEQFF
TRBV6-4 | CASSEGWGNYGYTF
TRBV28 | CASTSVGQVILNTEAFF